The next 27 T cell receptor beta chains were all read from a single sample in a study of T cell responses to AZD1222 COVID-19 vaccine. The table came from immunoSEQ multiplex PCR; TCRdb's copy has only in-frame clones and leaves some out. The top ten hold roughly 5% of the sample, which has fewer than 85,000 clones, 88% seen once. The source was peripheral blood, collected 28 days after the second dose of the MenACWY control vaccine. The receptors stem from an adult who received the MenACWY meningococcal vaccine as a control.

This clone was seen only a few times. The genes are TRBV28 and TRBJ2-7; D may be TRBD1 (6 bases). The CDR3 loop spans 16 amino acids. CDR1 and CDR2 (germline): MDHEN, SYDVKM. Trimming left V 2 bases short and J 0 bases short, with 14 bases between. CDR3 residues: CASSLLGQKISYEQYF. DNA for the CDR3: TGTGCCAGCAGTTTACTCGGACAGAAAATCTCCTACGAGCAGTACTTC.

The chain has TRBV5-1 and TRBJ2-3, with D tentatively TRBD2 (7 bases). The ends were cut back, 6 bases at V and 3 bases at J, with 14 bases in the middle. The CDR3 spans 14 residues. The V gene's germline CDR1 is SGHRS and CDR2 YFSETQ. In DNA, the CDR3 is TGCGCCAGCACCGCGGGGGCCCAAACAGATACGCAGTATTTT. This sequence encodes CASTAGAQTDTQYF.

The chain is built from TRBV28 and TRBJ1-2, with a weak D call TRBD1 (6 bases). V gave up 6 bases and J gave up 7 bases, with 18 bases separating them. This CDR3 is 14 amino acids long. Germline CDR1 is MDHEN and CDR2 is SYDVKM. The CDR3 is CASRPSLGGGGYTF. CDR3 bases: TGTGCCAGCAGGCCGAGCCTAGGAGGGGGTGGCTACACCTTC.

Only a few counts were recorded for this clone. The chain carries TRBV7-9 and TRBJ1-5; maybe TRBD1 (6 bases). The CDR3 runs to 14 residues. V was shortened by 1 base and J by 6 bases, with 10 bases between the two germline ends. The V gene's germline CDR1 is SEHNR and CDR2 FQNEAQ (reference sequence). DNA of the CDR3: TGTGCCAGCAGCTTAGGACAGGCGGGTCAGCCCCAGCATTTT. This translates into CASSLGQAGQPQHF.

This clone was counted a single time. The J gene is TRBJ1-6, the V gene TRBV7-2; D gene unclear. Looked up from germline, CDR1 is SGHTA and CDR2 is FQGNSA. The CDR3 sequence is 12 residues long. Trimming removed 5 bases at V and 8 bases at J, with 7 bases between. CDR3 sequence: CASSHVDSPLHF. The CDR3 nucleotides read TGTGCCAGCAGCCACGTCGATTCACCCCTCCACTTT.

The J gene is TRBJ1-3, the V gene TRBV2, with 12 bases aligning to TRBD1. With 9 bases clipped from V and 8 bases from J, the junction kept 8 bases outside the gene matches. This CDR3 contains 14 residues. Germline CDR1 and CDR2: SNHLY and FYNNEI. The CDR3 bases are TGTGCCAGTACTAGGGACAGGGGGCGAGACACCATATATTTT. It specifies CASTRDRGRDTIYF. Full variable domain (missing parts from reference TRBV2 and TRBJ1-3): EPEVTQTPSHQVTQMGQEVILRCVPISNHLYFYWYRQILGQKVEFLVSFYNNEISEKSEIFDDQFSVERPDGSNFTLKIRSTKLEDSAMYFCASTRDRGRDTIYFGEGSWLTVV.

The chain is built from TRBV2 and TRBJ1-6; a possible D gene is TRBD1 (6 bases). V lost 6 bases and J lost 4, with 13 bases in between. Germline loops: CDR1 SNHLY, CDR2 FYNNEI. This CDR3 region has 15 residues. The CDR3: CASSSGRGYNSPLHF. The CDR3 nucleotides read TGTGCCAGCAGCTCAGGGAGGGGGTATAATTCACCCCTCCACTTT.

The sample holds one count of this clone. The CDR3 bases are TGTGCCAGCAGTTCCCCCCGCTCACCCCTCCACTTT. Protein: CASSSPRSPLHF. The chain is built from TRBV6-5 and TRBJ1-6; D is unclear. V was cut by 4 bases and J by 10 bases, with 8 bases left in between. The V gene's germline CDR1 is MNHEY and CDR2 SVGAGI. The CDR3 extends over 12 amino acids.

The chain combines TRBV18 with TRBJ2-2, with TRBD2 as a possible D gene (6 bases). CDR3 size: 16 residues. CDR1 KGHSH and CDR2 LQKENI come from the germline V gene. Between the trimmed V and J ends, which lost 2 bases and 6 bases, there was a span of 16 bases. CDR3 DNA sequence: TGTGCCAGCTCACCAGTGGTAGCGGCTAGTGCCGGGGAGCTGTTTTTT. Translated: CASSPVVAASAGELFF.

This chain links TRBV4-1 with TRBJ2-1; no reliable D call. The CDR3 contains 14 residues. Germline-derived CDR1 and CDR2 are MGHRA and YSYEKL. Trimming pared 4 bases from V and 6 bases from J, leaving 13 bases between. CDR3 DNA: TGCGCCAGCAGCCTCGGGTCCTGGGGCAATGAGCAGTTCTTC. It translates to CASSLGSWGNEQFF.

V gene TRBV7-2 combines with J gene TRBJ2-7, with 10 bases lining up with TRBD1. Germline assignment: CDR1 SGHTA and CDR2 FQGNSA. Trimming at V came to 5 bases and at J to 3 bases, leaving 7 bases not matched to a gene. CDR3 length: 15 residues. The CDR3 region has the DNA TGTGCCAGCAGCCGGCCGGGACAGGGGTTCTACGAGCAGTACTTC. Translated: CASSRPGQGFYEQYF.

The CDR3 coding sequence is TGCGCCAGCAGCCAAGATTTTAGGCCAGGGGCCCACTATGGCTACACCTTC. This codes for CASSQDFRPGAHYGYTF. The rearrangement links TRBV4-3 to TRBJ1-2; TRBD1 is a possible D gene (6 bases). The germline V and J ends were trimmed by 0 bases and 3 bases, with 17 bases remaining between them. The CDR3 is made up of 17 amino acids. Germline V CDR1 and CDR2: LGHNA, YSLEER.

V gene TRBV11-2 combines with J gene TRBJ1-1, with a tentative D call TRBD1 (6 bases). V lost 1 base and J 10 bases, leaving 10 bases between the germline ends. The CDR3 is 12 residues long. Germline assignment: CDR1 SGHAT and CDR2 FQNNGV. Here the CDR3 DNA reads TGTGCCAGCAGCTTAGGGGAGACAGGAGCTTTCTTT. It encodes CASSLGETGAFF.

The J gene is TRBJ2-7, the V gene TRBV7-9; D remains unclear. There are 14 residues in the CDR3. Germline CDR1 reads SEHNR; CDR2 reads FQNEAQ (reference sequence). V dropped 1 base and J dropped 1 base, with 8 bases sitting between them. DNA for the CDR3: TGTGCCAGCAGCTTAGGGAGTAAGTCCTACGAGCAGTACTTC. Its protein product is CASSLGSKSYEQYF.

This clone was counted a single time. The CDR3 DNA is TGTGCCAGCTCAGGGAGGCTTCTGGGCAGCGAGCAGTACTTC. As protein: CASSGRLLGSEQYF. This chain connects TRBV7-2 to TRBJ2-7, with D possibly TRBD2 on 6 matching bases. Germline values: CDR1 SGHTA, CDR2 FQGNSA. Trimming removed 8 bases from V and 6 bases from J, with 20 bases in between. This CDR3 region has 14 residues.

Written as DNA, the CDR3 is TGTGCCAGCAGTCCCAGGGGGCGAGGGGCCTACGAGCAGTACTTC. This codes for CASSPRGRGAYEQYF. This chain links TRBV27 with TRBJ2-7; 8 nucleotides align to TRBD1. This CDR3 is built from 15 residues. The germline gives CDR1 MNHEY, CDR2 SMNVEV (reference sequence). Trimming took 5 bases from V and 2 from J; bases not matched to a gene: 8.

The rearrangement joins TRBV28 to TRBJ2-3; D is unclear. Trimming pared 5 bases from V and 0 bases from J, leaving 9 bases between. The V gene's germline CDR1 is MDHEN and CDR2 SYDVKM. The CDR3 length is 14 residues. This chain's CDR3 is CASSRDTSTDTQYF. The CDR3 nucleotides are TGTGCCAGCAGTAGGGATACTAGCACAGATACGCAGTATTTT.

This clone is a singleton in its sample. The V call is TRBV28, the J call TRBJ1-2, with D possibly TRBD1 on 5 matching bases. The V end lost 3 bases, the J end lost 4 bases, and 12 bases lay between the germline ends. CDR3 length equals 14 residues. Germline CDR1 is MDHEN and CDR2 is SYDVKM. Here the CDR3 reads CASSFWGDGYGYTF. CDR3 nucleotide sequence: TGTGCCAGCAGTTTTTGGGGGGACGGCTATGGCTACACCTTC.

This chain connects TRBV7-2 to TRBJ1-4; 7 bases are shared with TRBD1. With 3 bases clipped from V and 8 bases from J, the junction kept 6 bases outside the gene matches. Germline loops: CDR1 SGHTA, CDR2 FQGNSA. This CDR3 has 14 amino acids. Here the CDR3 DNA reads TGTGCCAGCAGCTTCCAGGGGGGGAGGGAAAAACTGTTTTTT. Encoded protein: CASSFQGGREKLFF.

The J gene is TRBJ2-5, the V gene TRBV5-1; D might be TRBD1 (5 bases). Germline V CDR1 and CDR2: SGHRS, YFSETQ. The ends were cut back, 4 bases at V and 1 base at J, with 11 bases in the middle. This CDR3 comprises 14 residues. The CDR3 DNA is TGCGCCAGCAGCCTCGACAGAAGCCAAGAGACCCAGTACTTC. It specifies CASSLDRSQETQYF.

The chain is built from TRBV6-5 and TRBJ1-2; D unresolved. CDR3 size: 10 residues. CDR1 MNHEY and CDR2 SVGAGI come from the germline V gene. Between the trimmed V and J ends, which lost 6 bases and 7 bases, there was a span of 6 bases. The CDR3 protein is CASRWGGYTF. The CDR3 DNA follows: TGTGCCAGCAGATGGGGTGGCTACACCTTC.

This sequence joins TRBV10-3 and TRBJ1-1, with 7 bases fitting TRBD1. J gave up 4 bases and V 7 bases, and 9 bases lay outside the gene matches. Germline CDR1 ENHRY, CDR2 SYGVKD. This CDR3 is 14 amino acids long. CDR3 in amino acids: CAITEGGVGTEAFF. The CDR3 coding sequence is TGTGCCATCACCGAAGGGGGCGTCGGCACTGAAGCTTTCTTT.

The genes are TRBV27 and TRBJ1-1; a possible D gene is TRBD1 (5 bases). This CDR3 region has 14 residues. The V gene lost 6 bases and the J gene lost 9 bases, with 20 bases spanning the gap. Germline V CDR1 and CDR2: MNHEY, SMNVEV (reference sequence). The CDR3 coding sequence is TGTGCCAGCAGCTTGTCGGGGTGGGGCCAGCAAGCTTTCTTT. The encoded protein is CASSLSGWGQQAFF.

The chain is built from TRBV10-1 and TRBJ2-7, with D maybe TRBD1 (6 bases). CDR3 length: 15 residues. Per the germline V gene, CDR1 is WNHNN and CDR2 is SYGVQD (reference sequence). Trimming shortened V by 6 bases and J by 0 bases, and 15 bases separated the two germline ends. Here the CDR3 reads CASRAGTPSSYEQYF. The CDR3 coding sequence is TGCGCCAGCAGAGCCGGGACACCAAGCTCCTACGAGCAGTACTTC.

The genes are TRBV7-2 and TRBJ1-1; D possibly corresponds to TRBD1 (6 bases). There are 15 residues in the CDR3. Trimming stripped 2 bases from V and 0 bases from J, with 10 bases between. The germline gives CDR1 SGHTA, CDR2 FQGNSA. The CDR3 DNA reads TGTGCCAGCAGCTTAAGACAGGTTATGAACACTGAAGCTTTCTTT. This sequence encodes CASSLRQVMNTEAFF.

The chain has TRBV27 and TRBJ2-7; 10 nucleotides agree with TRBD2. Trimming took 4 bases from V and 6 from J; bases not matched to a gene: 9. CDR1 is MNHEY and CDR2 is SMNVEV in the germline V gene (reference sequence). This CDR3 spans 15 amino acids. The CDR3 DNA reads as TGTGCCAGCAGTTCCCTCGGAGCGGGAGGGGGCGAGCAGTACTTC. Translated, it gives CASSSLGAGGGEQYF.

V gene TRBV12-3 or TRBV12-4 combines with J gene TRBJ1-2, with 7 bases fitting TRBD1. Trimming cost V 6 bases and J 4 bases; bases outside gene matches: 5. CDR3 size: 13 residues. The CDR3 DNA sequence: TGTGCCAGCAGATCGAACAGGGGCTATGGCTACACCTTC. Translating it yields CASRSNRGYGYTF.